This passage covers 5 T cell receptor beta chains from one sample sequenced in a study of PD-1 blockade in classical Hodgkin lymphoma. The method was immunoSEQ multiplex PCR; TCRdb's version includes in-frame clones alone and lacks a portion of them. This table holds more than 140,000 clones, about four fifths found once. All trial patients relapsed after autologous stem cell transplantation. The sample here was peripheral blood mononuclear cells (PBMCs), taken before the second cycle of nivolumab. These receptors all stem from a human donor with classical Hodgkin lymphoma.

This clone was detected only a few times. The genes are TRBV7-2 and TRBJ2-3, with 7 nucleotides matching TRBD1. Germline V lookup: CDR1 SGHTA, CDR2 FQGNSA. The junction had 5 bases not matched to a gene; V was cut back by 6 bases and J by 5 bases. The CDR3 spans 13 residues. The CDR3 here is CASRTGLLDTQYF. CDR3 DNA: TGTGCCAGCAGGACAGGGTTATTAGATACGCAGTATTTT.

A remark on this clone: Relative to the germline gene, one junction end is altered; a read error may explain this. V is TRBV7-7 and J is TRBJ2-2; D tentatively fits TRBD1 or TRBD2 (5 bases each). Germline CDR1 reads SSHAT; CDR2 reads FNYEAQ (reference sequence). The CDR3 extends over 16 amino acids. This CDR3 is CASSRDRGINTGELFF. The CDR3 DNA follows: TGTGCTAGCAGCCGCGACCGGGGCATAAACACCGGGGAGCTGTTTTTT. Full variable domain (missing parts from reference TRBV7-7 and TRBJ2-2): GAGVSQSPRYKVTKRGQDVTLRCDPISSHATLYWYQQALGQGPEFLTYFNYEAQPDKSGLPSDRFSAERPEGSISTLTIQRTEQRDSAMYRCASSRDRGINTGELFFGEGSRLTVL.

This chain uses TRBV6-5 with TRBJ2-2; 8 bases line up with TRBD2. Germline trimming cut 5 bases from V and 7 bases from J; bases unmatched to any gene: 9. Per the germline V gene, CDR1 is MNHEY and CDR2 is SVGAGI. This CDR3 has 15 residues. The CDR3 DNA sequence: TGTGCCAGCAGTCTGAGCGGGGGTGTCTTCGGGGAGCTGTTTTTT. It is translated as CASSLSGGVFGELFF.

The chain uses TRBV4-1 and TRBJ1-1, with D perhaps TRBD1 (6 bases). Trimming shortened V by 6 bases and J by 1 base, and 15 bases separated the two germline ends. The CDR3 consists of 15 residues. The germline V gene has CDR1 MGHRA and CDR2 YSYEKL. The CDR3 DNA is TGCGCCAGCAGGAACAAGGGGGTGGAGAACACTGAAGCTTTCTTT. Translating gives CASRNKGVENTEAFF.

V is TRBV4-3 and J is TRBJ2-1, with TRBD2 identical over 11 bases. The CDR3 contains 19 residues. Germline-derived CDR1 and CDR2 are LGHNA and YSLEER. The trim removed 2 bases at V and 8 bases at J, leaving 17 bases unmatched. As DNA, the CDR3 is TGCGCCAGCAGCCAACTCGGGACTAGCGGAGAACGGGTTCGGGATGAGCAGTTCTTC. Residues: CASSQLGTSGERVRDEQFF.